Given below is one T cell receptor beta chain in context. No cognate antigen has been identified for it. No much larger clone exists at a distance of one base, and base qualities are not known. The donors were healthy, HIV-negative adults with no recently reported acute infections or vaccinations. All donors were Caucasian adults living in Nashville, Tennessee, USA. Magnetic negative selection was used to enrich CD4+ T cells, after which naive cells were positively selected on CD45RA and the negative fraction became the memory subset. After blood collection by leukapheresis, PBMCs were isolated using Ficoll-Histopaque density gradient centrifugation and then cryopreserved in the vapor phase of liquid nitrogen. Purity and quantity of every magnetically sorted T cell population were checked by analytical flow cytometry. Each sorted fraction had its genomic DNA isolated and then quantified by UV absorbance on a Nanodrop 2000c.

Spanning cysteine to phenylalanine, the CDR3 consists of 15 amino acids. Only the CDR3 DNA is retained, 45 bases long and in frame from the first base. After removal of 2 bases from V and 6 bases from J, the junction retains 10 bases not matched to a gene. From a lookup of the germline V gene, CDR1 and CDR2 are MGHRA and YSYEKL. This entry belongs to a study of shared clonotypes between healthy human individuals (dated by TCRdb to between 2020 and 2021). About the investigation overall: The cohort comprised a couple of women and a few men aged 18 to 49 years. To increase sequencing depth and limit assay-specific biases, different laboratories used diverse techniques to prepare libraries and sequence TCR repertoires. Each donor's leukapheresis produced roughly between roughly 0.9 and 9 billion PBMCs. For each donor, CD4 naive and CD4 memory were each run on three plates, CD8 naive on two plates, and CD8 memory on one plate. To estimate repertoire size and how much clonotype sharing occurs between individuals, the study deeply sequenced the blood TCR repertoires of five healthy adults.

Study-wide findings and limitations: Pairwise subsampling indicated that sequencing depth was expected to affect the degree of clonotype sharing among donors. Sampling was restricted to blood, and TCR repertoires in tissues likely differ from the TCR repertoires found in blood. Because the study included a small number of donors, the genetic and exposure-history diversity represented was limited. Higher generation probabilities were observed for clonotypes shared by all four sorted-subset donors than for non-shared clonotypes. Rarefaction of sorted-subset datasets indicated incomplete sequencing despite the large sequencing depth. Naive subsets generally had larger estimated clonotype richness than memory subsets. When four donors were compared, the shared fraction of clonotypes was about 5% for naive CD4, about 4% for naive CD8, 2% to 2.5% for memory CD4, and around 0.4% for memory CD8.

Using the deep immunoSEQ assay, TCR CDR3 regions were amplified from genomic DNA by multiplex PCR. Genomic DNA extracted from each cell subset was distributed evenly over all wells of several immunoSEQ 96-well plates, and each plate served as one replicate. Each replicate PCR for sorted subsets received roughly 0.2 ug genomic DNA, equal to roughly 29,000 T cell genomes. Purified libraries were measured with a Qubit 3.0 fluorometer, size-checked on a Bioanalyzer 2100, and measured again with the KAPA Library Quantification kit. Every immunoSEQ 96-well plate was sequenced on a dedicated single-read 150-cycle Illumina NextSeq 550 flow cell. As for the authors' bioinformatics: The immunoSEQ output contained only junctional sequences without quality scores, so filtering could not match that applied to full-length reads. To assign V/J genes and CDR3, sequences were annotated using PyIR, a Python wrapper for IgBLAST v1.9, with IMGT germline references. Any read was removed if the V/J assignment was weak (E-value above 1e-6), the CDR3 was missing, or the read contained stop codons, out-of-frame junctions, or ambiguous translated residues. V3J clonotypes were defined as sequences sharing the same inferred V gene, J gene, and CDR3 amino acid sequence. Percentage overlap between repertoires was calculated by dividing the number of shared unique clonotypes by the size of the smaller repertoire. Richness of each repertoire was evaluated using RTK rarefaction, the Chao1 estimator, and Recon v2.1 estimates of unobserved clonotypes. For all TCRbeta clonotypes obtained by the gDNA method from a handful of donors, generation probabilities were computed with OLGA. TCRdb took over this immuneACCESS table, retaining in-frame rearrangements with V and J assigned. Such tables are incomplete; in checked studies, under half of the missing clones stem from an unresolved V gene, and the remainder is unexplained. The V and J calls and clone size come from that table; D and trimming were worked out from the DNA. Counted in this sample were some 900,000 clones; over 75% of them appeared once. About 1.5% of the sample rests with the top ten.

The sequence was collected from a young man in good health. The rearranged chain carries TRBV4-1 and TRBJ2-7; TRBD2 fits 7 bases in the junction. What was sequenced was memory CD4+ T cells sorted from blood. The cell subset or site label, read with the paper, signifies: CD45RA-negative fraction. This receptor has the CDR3 CASSQRSGASLEQYF. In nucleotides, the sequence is TGCGCCAGCAGCCAAAGAAGCGGGGCCTCCCTCGAGCAGTACTTC.